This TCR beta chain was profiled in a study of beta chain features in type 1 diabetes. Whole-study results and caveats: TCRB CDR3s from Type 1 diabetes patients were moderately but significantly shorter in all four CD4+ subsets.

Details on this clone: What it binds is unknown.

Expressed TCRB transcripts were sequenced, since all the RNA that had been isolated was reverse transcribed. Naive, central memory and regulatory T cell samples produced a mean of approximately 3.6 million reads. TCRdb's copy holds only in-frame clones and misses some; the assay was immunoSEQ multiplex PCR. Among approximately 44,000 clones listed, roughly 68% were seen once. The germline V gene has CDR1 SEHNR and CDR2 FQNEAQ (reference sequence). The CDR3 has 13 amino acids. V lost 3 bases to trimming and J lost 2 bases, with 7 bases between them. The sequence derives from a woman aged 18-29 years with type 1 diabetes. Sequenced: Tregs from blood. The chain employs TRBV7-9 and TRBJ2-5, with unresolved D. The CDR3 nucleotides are TGTGCCAGCAGCTTTGACACTCAAGAGACCCAGTACTTC. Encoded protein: CASSFDTQETQYF.